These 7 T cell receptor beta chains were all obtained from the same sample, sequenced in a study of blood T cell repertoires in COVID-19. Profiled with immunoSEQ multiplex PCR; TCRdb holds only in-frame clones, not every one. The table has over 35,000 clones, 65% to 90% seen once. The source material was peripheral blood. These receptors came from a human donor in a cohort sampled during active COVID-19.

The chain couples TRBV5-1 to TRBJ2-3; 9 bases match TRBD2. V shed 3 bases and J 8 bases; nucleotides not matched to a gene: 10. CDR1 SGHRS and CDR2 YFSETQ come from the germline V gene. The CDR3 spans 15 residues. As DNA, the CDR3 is TGCGCCAGCAGCTCCGTGGCGGGGGGGCAGGTTACGCAGTATTTT. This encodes CASSSVAGGQVTQYF.

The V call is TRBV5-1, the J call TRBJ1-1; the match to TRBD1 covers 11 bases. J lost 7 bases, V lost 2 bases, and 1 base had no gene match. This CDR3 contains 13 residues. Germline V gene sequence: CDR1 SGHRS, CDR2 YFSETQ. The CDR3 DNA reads TGCGCCAGCAGCTTAGGGACAGGGGGTGAAGCTTTCTTT. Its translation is CASSLGTGGEAFF.

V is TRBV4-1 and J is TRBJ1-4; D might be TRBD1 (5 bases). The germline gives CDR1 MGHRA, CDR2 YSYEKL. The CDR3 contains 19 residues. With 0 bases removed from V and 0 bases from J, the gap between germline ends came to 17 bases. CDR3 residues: CASSQDSGWGDPTNEKLFF. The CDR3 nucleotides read TGCGCCAGCAGCCAAGATTCAGGATGGGGCGACCCAACTAATGAAAAACTGTTTTTT.

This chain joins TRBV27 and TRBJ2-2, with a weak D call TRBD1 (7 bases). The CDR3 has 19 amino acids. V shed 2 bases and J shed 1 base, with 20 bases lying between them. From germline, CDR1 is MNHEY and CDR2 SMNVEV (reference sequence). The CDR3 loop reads CASSLVAIRQGLNTGELFF. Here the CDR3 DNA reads TGTGCCAGCAGTTTAGTGGCCATCAGACAGGGACTGAACACCGGGGAGCTGTTTTTT.

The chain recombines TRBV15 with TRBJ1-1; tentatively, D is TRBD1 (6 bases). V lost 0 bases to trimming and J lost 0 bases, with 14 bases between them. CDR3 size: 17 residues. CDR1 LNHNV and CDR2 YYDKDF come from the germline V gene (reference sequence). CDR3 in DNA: TGTGCCACCAGCAGAGATCCAGGGGCAGCCTTGAACACTGAAGCTTTCTTT. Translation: CATSRDPGAALNTEAFF.

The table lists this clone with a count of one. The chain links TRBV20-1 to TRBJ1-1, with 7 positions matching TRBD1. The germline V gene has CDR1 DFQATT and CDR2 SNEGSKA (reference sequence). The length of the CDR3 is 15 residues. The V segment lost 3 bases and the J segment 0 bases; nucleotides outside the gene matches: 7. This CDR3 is CSASRGRLMNTEAFF. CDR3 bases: TGCAGTGCTAGTAGGGGGCGCTTGATGAACACTGAAGCTTTCTTT.

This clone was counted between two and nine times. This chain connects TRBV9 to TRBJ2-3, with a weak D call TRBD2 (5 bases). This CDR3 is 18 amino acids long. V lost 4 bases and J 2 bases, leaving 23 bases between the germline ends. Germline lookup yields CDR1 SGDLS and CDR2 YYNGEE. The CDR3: CASSSPPASLYYTDTQYF. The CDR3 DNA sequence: TGTGCCAGCAGCTCACCCCCGGCTAGCCTATATTACACAGATACGCAGTATTTT.